This TCR beta chain was sequenced during a study of T cell repertoires in cytomegalovirus infection. For the study at large: CMV infection together with matching HLA type was indicated by public TCR beta signatures. Whole-study findings and limits: Dominating the ex vivo response were HLA-C-restricted CMV-specific TCR beta clonotypes. Summed public TCR beta family frequency identified CMV carriers bearing the relevant HLA.

This clonotype showed up many times. Its antigen is unknown. Each CDR3 protein is one row after TCRdb ran MiXCR on the reads. The profile shows under 800,000 distinct CDR3 sequences, approximately 24% of them singletons. In germline, CDR1 is MDHEN, CDR2 SYDVKM. The CDR3 is 13 residues long. The V segment lost 6 bases and the J segment 4 bases; nucleotides outside the gene matches: 4. V and J are TRBV28 and TRBJ2-5, with 8 bases lining up with TRBD1. The TCR sequence derives from a human donor in good health (CMV status not recorded). Some clones in this sample may be carry-over from other donors' samples. Input material: CD8+ T cells from PBMCs. The CDR3 coding sequence is TGTGCCAGCAGCTTCAGGGGGCGAGAGACCCAGTACTTC. Protein sequence: CASSFRGRETQYF.